Here is one T cell receptor beta chain with its context. Germline values: CDR1 SGHNT, CDR2 YYREEE (reference sequence). CDR3 size: 17 residues. With 2 bases clipped from V and 4 bases from J, the junction kept 12 bases outside the gene matches. In the original workflow: Nucleated cell counts were estimated from reference gene primer amplification. Here immunoSEQ multiplex PCR was the method, and the copy in TCRdb shows in-frame clones only, minus some. V, J and clone size were drawn from that table, and D and trimming were deduced from the DNA. In the table there are more than 200,000 clones, about 85% of which are singletons. The data stem from a study of blood T cell repertoires in COVID-19. At the level of the study: Acute-phase and convalescent COVID-19 samples originated in the United States, Italy and Spain. The cDNA or gDNA used as material had been derived from T cells, B-cell-depleted T cells, or PBMCs.

The clonotype was recovered from a young man with active or convalescent COVID-19. The chain has TRBV5-4 and TRBJ1-1; 9 bases line up with TRBD1. Sequenced input: peripheral blood. The CDR3 sequence is CASSFDRGVRLGTEAFF. CDR3 DNA sequence: TGTGCCAGCAGCTTTGACAGGGGGGTCCGGCTGGGCACTGAAGCTTTCTTT.